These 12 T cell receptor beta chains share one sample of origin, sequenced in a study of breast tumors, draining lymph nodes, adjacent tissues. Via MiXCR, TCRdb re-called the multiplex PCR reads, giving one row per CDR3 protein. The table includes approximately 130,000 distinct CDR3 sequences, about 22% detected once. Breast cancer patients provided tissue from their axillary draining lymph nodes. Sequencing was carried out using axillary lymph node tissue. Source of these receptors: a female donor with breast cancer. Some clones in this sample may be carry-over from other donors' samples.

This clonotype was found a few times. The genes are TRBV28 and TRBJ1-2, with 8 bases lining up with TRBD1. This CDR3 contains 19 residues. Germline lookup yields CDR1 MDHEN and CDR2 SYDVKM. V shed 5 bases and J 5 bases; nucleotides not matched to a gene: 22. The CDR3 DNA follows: TGTGCCAGCAGTGCGCGATCGGGACAGGCCTTAATTATTGGATATGGCTACACCTTC. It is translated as CASSARSGQALIIGYGYTF.

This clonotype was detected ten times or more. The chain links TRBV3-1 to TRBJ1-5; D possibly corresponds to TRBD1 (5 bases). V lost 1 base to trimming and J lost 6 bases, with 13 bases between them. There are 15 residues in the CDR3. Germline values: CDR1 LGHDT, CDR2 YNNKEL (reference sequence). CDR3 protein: CASSQVMGGGQPQHF. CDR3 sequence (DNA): TGTGCCAGCAGCCAAGTAATGGGGGGAGGTCAGCCCCAGCATTTT. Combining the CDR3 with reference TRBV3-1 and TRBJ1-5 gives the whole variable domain DTAVSQTPKYLVTQMGNDKSIKCEQNLGHDTMYWYKQDSKKFLKIMFSYNNKELIINETVPNRFSPKSPDKAHLNLHINSLELGDSAVYFCASSQVMGGGQPQHFGDGTRLSIL.

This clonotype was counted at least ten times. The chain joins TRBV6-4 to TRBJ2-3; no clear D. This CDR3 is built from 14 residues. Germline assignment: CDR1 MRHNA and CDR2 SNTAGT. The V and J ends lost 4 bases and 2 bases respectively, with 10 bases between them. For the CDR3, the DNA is TGTGCCAGCAGTGTAGAGGCATCCACAGATACGCAGTATTTT. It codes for CASSVEASTDTQYF.

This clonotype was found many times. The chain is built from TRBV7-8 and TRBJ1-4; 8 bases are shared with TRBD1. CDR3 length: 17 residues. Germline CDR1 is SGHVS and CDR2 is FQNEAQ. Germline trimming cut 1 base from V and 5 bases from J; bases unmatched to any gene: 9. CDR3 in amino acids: CASSLVGSRDRNEKLFF. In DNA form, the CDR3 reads TGTGCCAGCAGCTTAGTCGGTTCCCGGGACAGGAATGAAAAACTGTTTTTT. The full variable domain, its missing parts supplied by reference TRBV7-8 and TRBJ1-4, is GAGVSQSPRYKVAKRGQDVALRCDPISGHVSLFWYQQALGQGPEFLTYFQNEAQLDKSGLPSDRFFAERPEGSVSTLKIQRTQQEDSAVYLCASSLVGSRDRNEKLFFGSGTQLSVL.

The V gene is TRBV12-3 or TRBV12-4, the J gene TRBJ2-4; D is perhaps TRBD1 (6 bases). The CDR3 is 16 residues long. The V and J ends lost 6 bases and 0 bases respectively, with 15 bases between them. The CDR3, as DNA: TGTGCCAGCAGGCTTACAGGGAATGGAGCCAAAAACATTCAGTACTTC. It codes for CASRLTGNGAKNIQYF.

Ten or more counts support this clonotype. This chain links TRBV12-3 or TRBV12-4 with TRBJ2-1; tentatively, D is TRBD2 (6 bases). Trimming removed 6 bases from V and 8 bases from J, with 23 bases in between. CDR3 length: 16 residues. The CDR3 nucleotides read TGTGCCAGCAGCAAAGACGAACTAGCCGGGATAGATGAGCAGTTCTTC. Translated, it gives CASSKDELAGIDEQFF.

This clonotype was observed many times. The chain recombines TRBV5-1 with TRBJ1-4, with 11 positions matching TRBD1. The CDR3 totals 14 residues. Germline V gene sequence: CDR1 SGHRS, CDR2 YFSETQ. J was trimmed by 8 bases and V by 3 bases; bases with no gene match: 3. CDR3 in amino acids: CASSSGQGAEKLFF. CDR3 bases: TGCGCCAGCAGCTCCGGACAGGGGGCCGAAAAACTGTTTTTT.

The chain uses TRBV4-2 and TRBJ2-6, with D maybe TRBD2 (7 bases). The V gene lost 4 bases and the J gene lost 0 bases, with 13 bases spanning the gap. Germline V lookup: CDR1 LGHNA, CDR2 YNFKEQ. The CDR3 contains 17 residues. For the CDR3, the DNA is TGTGCCAGCAGCCCGGGACGGGGGGCCTCTGGGGCCAACGTCCTGACTTTC. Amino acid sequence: CASSPGRGASGANVLTF.

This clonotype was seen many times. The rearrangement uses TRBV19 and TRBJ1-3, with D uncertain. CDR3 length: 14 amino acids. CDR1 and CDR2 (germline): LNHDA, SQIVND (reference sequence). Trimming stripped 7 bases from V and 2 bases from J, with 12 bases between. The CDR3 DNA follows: TGTGCCAGTATGCCCGGTCGCGCTGGAAACACCATATATTTT. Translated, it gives CASMPGRAGNTIYF.

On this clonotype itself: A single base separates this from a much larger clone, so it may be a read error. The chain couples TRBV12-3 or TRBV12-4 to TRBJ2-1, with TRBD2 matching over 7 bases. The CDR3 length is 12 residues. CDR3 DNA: TGTGCCAGCAGTTACGGGGGGAATGAGCAGCTCTTC. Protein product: CASSYGGNEQLF.

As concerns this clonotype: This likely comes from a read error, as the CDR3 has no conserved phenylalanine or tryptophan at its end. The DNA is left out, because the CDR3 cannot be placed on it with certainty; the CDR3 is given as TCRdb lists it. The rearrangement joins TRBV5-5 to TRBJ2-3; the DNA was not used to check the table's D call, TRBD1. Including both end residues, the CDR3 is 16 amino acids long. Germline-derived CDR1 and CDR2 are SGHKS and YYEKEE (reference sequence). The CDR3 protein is CASSLQGTSSTDTQYL.

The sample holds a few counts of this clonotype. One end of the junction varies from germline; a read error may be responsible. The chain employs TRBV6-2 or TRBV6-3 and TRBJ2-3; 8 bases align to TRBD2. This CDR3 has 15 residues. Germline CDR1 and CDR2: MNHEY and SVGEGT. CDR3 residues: CASSRSGISTDTQCF. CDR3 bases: TGTGCCAGCAGCCGTAGCGGGATTAGCACAGATACGCAGTGTTTT.